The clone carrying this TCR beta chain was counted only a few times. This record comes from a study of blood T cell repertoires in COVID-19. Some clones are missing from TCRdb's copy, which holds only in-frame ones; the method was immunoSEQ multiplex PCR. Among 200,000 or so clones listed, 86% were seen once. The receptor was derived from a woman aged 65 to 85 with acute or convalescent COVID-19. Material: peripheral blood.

The CDR3 region has the DNA TGTGCCACCGCCGGGACTAGATTCTCGGAGACCCAGTACTTC. This sequence encodes CATAGTRFSETQYF. The rearrangement links TRBV2 to TRBJ2-5; 8 bases are a match to TRBD2. J was trimmed by 5 bases and V by 10 bases; bases with no gene match: 12. Germline CDR1 and CDR2: SNHLY and FYNNEI. The CDR3 covers 14 residues. Variable domain in full (rest from reference TRBV2 and TRBJ2-5): EPEVTQTPSHQVTQMGQEVILRCVPISNHLYFYWYRQILGQKVEFLVSFYNNEISEKSEIFDDQFSVERPDGSNFTLKIRSTKLEDSAMYFCATAGTRFSETQYFGPGTRLLVL.